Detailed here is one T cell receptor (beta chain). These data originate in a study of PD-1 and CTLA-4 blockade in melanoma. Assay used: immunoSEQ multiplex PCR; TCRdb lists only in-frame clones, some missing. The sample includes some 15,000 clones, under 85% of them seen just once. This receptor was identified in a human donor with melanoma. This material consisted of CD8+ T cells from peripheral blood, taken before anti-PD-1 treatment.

The CDR3 reads CASSESGTQYF. CDR3 coding DNA: TGCGCCAGCAGTGAGTCCGGGACCCAGTACTTC. The gene calls are TRBV10-2 and TRBJ2-5, with no clear D. Trimming pared 0 bases from V and 7 bases from J, leaving 3 bases between. This CDR3 has 11 amino acids. CDR1 and CDR2 from the germline V gene are WSHSY and SAAADI.